Listed here are 26 T cell receptor beta chains from one sample, sequenced in a study of tumor-infiltrating lymphocytes in localized non-small cell lung cancer. The data were produced by immunoSEQ multiplex PCR, yet TCRdb's version contains in-frame clones alone and is incomplete. The top ten hold 3.4% of the sample, which has approximately 21,000 clones, 80% seen once. The sequenced material came from lung tumor tissue. The source of these receptors is a human donor with non-small cell lung cancer.

The chain recombines TRBV6-1 with TRBJ2-5; D is unresolved. The CDR3 contains 13 residues. Deletions cut 0 bases from V and 3 bases from J, with 5 bases between. The germline gives CDR1 MNHNS, CDR2 SASEGT. CDR3 region: CASSEAWKETQYF. CDR3 DNA: TGTGCCAGCAGTGAAGCCTGGAAAGAGACCCAGTACTTC.

The V gene is TRBV7-2, the J gene TRBJ2-5; D perhaps matches TRBD2 (6 bases). The CDR3 runs 14 residues. V lost 5 bases to trimming and J lost 3 bases, with 13 bases between them. Germline V gives CDR1 SGHTA, CDR2 FQGNSA. The CDR3 loop reads CASSPGVAEETQYF. The CDR3 DNA reads as TGTGCCAGCAGCCCCGGGGTAGCGGAAGAGACCCAGTACTTC.

The CDR3 loop is CASSFGLAGGIYEQYF. CDR3 DNA: TGTGCCAGCAGCTTCGGACTAGCGGGAGGGATTTACGAGCAGTACTTC. This chain joins TRBV7-9 and TRBJ2-7, with 15 bases that match TRBD2. Germline V gene lookup returns CDR1 SEHNR and CDR2 FQNEAQ (reference sequence). V shed 3 bases, J shed 4 bases, and the junction held 4 bases outside the gene matches. There are 16 residues in the CDR3.

The genes are TRBV5-4 and TRBJ2-2; D uncertain. V lost 3 bases and J lost 1, with 13 bases in between. Germline values: CDR1 SGHNT, CDR2 YYREEE (reference sequence). CDR3 length: 16 amino acids. The CDR3 DNA is TGTGCCAGCAGCTCCCATCCGAGCCTGAACACCGGGGAGCTGTTTTTT. It translates to CASSSHPSLNTGELFF.

The CDR3 DNA is TGCAGCGTTCTGAGGGGCTACGAGCAGTACTTC. Translated, it gives CSVLRGYEQYF. The rearrangement joins TRBV29-1 to TRBJ2-7; either TRBD1 or TRBD2 may supply D (5 bases each). Per the germline V gene, CDR1 is SQVTM and CDR2 is ANQGSEA. The CDR3 totals 11 residues. Trimming took off 5 bases at V and 3 bases at J, with 8 bases between the two ends.

The CDR3 here is CASSLSRGMNTEAFF. The CDR3 region has the DNA TGTGCCAGCAGTTTATCCCGGGGAATGAACACTGAAGCTTTCTTT. The V call is TRBV27, the J call TRBJ1-1, with D unclear. The germline CDR1 and CDR2 sequences are MNHEY and SMNVEV (reference sequence). V lost 0 bases to trimming and J lost 0 bases, with 8 bases between them. This CDR3 is built from 15 residues.

The rearrangement uses TRBV27 and TRBJ2-7; TRBD1 might be the D (6 bases). Trimming cost V 10 bases and J 1 base, with 20 bases left between them. CDR1 MNHEY and CDR2 SMNVEV come from the germline V gene (reference sequence). CDR3 length equals 15 residues. This CDR3 is CATRQERAVSYEQYF. The CDR3 DNA reads TGTGCCACCCGACAGGAGAGGGCTGTTTCCTACGAGCAGTACTTC.

This chain joins TRBV9 and TRBJ2-5, with 12 bases identical to TRBD2. Germline trimming cut 3 bases from V and 7 bases from J; bases unmatched to any gene: 16. The CDR3 has 18 residues. Germline CDR1 SGDLS, CDR2 YYNGEE. The CDR3 sequence: CASSAQAPGLAGSGTQYF. CDR3 coding DNA: TGTGCCAGCAGCGCGCAAGCACCGGGACTAGCGGGTTCGGGGACCCAGTACTTC.

The chain recombines TRBV7-6 with TRBJ1-4, with no clear D. Germline values: CDR1 SGHVS, CDR2 FNYEAQ. The V end lost 2 bases, the J end lost 5 bases, and 3 bases lay between the germline ends. The CDR3 consists of 12 residues. Here the CDR3 DNA reads TGTGCCAGCAGCTTACCAAATGAAAAACTGTTTTTT. It is translated as CASSLPNEKLFF.

The chain employs TRBV19 and TRBJ1-2, with 7 nucleotides matching TRBD1. Germline V gene lookup returns CDR1 LNHDA and CDR2 SQIVND (reference sequence). The CDR3 runs to 14 residues. After removal of 6 bases from V and 4 bases from J, the junction contained 8 bases not matched to a gene. CDR3 bases: TGTGCCAGTAGCCCCGTAGACAGGGTCTATGGCTACACCTTC. It encodes CASSPVDRVYGYTF.

CDR3 sequence reads: CASSLQGPTNEKLFF. The DNA of the CDR3 is TGTGCCAGCAGTTTACAGGGCCCAACTAATGAAAAACTGTTTTTT. The rearrangement uses TRBV28 and TRBJ1-4; tentative D call: TRBD1 (5 bases). CDR3 length: 15 residues. The V end lost 2 bases, the J end lost 0 bases, and 7 bases lay between the germline ends. CDR1 and CDR2 from the germline V gene are MDHEN and SYDVKM.

The V call is TRBV5-1, the J call TRBJ2-3; TRBD1 matches 9 bases. Germline V CDR1 and CDR2: SGHRS, YFSETQ. The CDR3 length is 14 residues. With V trimmed by 3 bases and J by 4 bases, 3 bases remained unmatched. The CDR3 loop reads CASSSGQGSDTQYF. CDR3 nucleotides: TGCGCCAGCAGCTCGGGACAGGGTTCAGATACGCAGTATTTT.

V gene TRBV7-2 combines with J gene TRBJ2-5, with D tentatively TRBD1 (6 bases). Trimming shortened V by 5 bases and J by 4 bases, and 14 bases separated the two germline ends. Germline-derived CDR1 and CDR2 are SGHTA and FQGNSA. The CDR3 extends over 14 amino acids. CDR3 sequence (DNA): TGTGCCAGCAGCCCAATGGCAGGGGTAGAGACCCAGTACTTC. Protein sequence: CASSPMAGVETQYF.

The chain carries TRBV7-6 and TRBJ1-2; D unresolved. Deletions cut 5 bases from V and 5 bases from J, with 12 bases between. Germline values: CDR1 SGHVS, CDR2 FNYEAQ. The CDR3 runs 13 residues. CDR3 DNA sequence: TGTGCCAGCAGCGAGGCCCGTGAATATGGCTACACCTTC. Its protein product is CASSEAREYGYTF.

V is TRBV19 and J is TRBJ2-3; 8 bases map to TRBD2. V was pared by 7 bases and J by 4 bases, with 7 bases of the junction left unmatched. CDR3 length: 14 amino acids. CDR1 LNHDA and CDR2 SQIVND come from the germline V gene (reference sequence). Here the CDR3 DNA reads TGTGCCAGTAAAAGCGGGAGTTCCCCAGATACGCAGTATTTT. Its translation: CASKSGSSPDTQYF.

This chain joins TRBV7-2 and TRBJ2-4; D remains ambiguous. The CDR3 has 13 residues. V gave up 2 bases and J gave up 4 bases, with 6 bases separating them. Germline loops: CDR1 SGHTA, CDR2 FQGNSA. The CDR3 sequence is CASSLNRKNIQYF. CDR3 bases: TGTGCCAGCAGCTTAAATCGGAAAAACATTCAGTACTTC. The whole variable domain, remainder taken from reference TRBV7-2 and TRBJ2-4, is GAGVSQSPSNKVTEKGKDVELRCDPISGHTALYWYRQSLGQGLEFLIYFQGNSAPDKSGLPSDRFSAERTGGSVSTLTIQRTQQEDSAVYLCASSLNRKNIQYFGAGTRLSVL.

The chain recombines TRBV7-2 with TRBJ1-2; possibly TRBD1 for D (6 bases). The germline V gene has CDR1 SGHTA and CDR2 FQGNSA. This CDR3 spans 14 amino acids. V lost 5 bases, J lost 8 bases, and 18 bases lay in between. Written as DNA, the CDR3 is TGTGCCAGCAGCCCCCAGGGGAGAGTAGGCGGCTACACCTTC. This sequence encodes CASSPQGRVGGYTF.

The J gene is TRBJ1-2, the V gene TRBV7-9; tentatively, D is TRBD1 (5 bases). Deletions cut 1 base from V and 5 bases from J, with 14 bases between. Germline V lookup: CDR1 SEHNR, CDR2 FQNEAQ (reference sequence). CDR3 length equals 15 residues. The CDR3 protein is CASSLGAGPGYGYTF. CDR3 nucleotides: TGTGCCAGCAGCTTAGGGGCAGGGCCTGGGTATGGCTACACCTTC.

V usage is TRBV5-8 and J usage is TRBJ2-3; D is possibly TRBD1 (6 bases). V gave up 0 bases and J gave up 2 bases, with 10 bases separating them. The CDR3 is 15 residues long. Germline V gives CDR1 SGHTS, CDR2 YDEGEE. CDR3 nucleotides: TGTGCCAGCAGCTTGGCGGACAGATCCACAGATACGCAGTATTTT. Its translation: CASSLADRSTDTQYF.

The chain recombines TRBV11-2 with TRBJ2-1; D gene uncertain. Germline-derived CDR1 and CDR2 are SGHAT and FQNNGV. The CDR3 consists of 17 residues. V was pared by 7 bases and J by 0 bases, with 19 bases between. CDR3 DNA sequence: TGTGCCAGCAACCCAGACGGATCGACAAGCTCCTACAATGAGCAGTTCTTC. Amino acid sequence: CASNPDGSTSSYNEQFF. The variable domain in full, with the rest retrieved from reference TRBV11-2 and TRBJ2-1, is EAGVAQSPRYKIIEKRQSVAFWCNPISGHATLYWYQQILGQGPKLLIQFQNNGVVDDSQLPKDRFSAERLKGVDSTLKIQPAKLEDSAVYLCASNPDGSTSSYNEQFFGPGTRLTVL.

The chain is built from TRBV28 and TRBJ1-5; TRBD1 matches at 7 bases. V trimming: 6 bases; J trimming: 0 bases; junction bases outside the gene matches: 2. CDR1 is MDHEN, CDR2 SYDVKM, per germline. The CDR3 extends over 14 amino acids. In DNA, the CDR3 is TGTGCCAGCAGGACAGGGCGTAGCAATCAGCCCCAGCATTTT. Residues: CASRTGRSNQPQHF.

The V and J genes are TRBV5-1 and TRBJ1-2, with D hard to call. The V gene lost 8 bases and the J gene lost 7 bases, with 21 bases spanning the gap. The germline CDR1 and CDR2 sequences are SGHRS and YFSETQ. The CDR3 extends over 14 amino acids. The CDR3 DNA sequence: TGCGCCAGTGCTAACGGGTTGGAAGTGAGTGGCTACACCTTC. It yields the protein CASANGLEVSGYTF. The full variable domain, with the rest looked up from reference TRBV5-1 and TRBJ1-2, is KAGVTQTPRYLIKTRGQQVTLSCSPISGHRSVSWYQQTPGQGLQFLFEYFSETQRNKGNFPGRFSGRQFSNSRSEMNVSTLELGDSALYLCASANGLEVSGYTFGSGTRLTVV.

The chain employs TRBV19 and TRBJ1-1; tentatively, D is TRBD1 (5 bases). V lost 5 bases, J lost 3 bases, and 13 bases lay in between. This CDR3 comprises 14 residues. Germline CDR1 and CDR2: LNHDA and SQIVND (reference sequence). CDR3: CASSYTPGHTEAFF. In nucleotides, the CDR3 is TGTGCCAGTAGTTACACCCCAGGGCACACTGAAGCTTTCTTT.

V is TRBV18 and J is TRBJ2-6; TRBD1 matches 8 bases. Losses at the gene ends were 8 bases for V and 4 bases for J; bases not matched to a gene: 10. Germline assignment: CDR1 KGHSH and CDR2 LQKENI. CDR3 length: 16 amino acids. The CDR3: CASHKIRGPGANVLTF. Written as DNA, the CDR3 is TGTGCCAGCCATAAAATCAGGGGGCCCGGGGCCAACGTCCTGACTTTC.

This clone was seen just once. The gene calls are TRBV7-2 and TRBJ2-7; D may be TRBD1 or TRBD2 (7 bases each). The CDR3 is made up of 15 amino acids. Looked up from germline, CDR1 is SGHTA and CDR2 is FQGNSA. The V gene lost 1 base and the J gene lost 7 bases, with 17 bases spanning the gap. The chain's CDR3 is CASSLDPGGAGEQYF. The CDR3, as DNA: TGTGCCAGCAGCTTAGACCCAGGGGGGGCAGGGGAGCAGTACTTC.

The chain couples TRBV11-2 to TRBJ2-5; 10 nucleotides agree with TRBD2. The ends lost 4 bases at V and 4 bases at J; junction bases unmatched: 9. This CDR3 has 16 residues. Germline V gives CDR1 SGHAT, CDR2 FQNNGV. This CDR3 reads CASSSPPGTSVETQYF. For the CDR3, the DNA is TGTGCCAGCAGCTCTCCCCCCGGGACTAGCGTAGAGACCCAGTACTTC.